Listed here is a single TCR beta chain. As yet, its antigen is unknown. The record originates from a study of identical twins. General study points: There was an excess of low generation probability in the out-of-frame alpha sequences that twins shared. Within monozygotic twins, out-of-frame TCR alpha sharing was underestimated by the models. Fewer insertions marked abundant cord blood beta clonotypes; young adult naive trended weakly, memory not at all.

Germline V CDR1 and CDR2: SNHLY, FYNNEI. The length of the CDR3 is 15 residues. Between the trimmed V and J ends, which lost 4 bases and 1 base, there was a span of 10 bases. Carrying unique molecular identifiers, the cDNA also gained a universal primer site through template switching. TCRdb re-called the 5' RACE reads with MiXCR, one entry per CDR3 protein. Of about 460,000 distinct CDR3 sequences detected, 14% appear once; the ten largest clones hold approximately 0.52%. These sequences were also reported in another study, on yellow fever vaccine responses in identical twins.

The sample was CD4+ T cells sorted from blood. The chain recombines TRBV2 with TRBJ2-2; no clear D gene. The receptor comes from a woman under 30 in good health. CDR3 loop: CASSAPSRNTGELFF. The CDR3 DNA sequence: TGTGCCAGCAGTGCCCCGTCCAGGAACACCGGGGAGCTGTTTTTT. The variable domain in full, completed from reference TRBV2 and TRBJ2-2, reads EPEVTQTPSHQVTQMGQEVILRCVPISNHLYFYWYRQILGQKVEFLVSFYNNEISEKSEIFDDQFSVERPDGSNFTLKIRSTKLEDSAMYFCASSAPSRNTGELFFGEGSRLTVL.